These 18 T cell receptor beta chains originate from one sample sequenced in a study of T cell responses to AZD1222 COVID-19 vaccine. TCRdb keeps only in-frame clones here, not all; method: immunoSEQ multiplex PCR. The data contain around 160,000 clones, 85% to 95% of them singletons. This specimen consisted of peripheral blood, obtained on day 0 of AZD1222 vaccination. The source of these receptors is an adult in good health.

The rearrangement joins TRBV5-1 to TRBJ2-3; no definite D call. The length of the CDR3 is 14 residues. V shed 0 bases and J shed 3 bases, with 8 bases lying between them. CDR1 is SGHRS, CDR2 YFSETQ, per germline. DNA for the CDR3: TGCGCCAGCAGCTTGGGGGAAGCGACAGATACGCAGTATTTT. Its translation: CASSLGEATDTQYF.

The chain has TRBV25-1 and TRBJ1-2; D is perhaps TRBD1 (5 bases). Germline assignment: CDR1 MGHDK and CDR2 SYGVNS. Trimming took 2 bases from V and 4 from J, leaving 8 bases between them. CDR3 size: 13 residues. CDR3 residues: CASSEVGLYGYTF. The CDR3 DNA reads as TGTGCCAGCAGTGAAGTGGGGCTCTATGGCTACACCTTC.

This clone was observed a few times. V gene TRBV2 combines with J gene TRBJ2-1, with D possibly matching TRBD2 (6 bases). Germline V gene data show CDR1 as SNHLY and CDR2 as FYNNEI. This CDR3 spans 13 amino acids. The V end was cut by 6 bases, the J end by 7 bases, with 13 bases between. The CDR3 loop is CASRAGTPNEQFF. The CDR3 coding sequence is TGTGCCAGCAGGGCAGGGACTCCAAATGAGCAGTTCTTC.

The rearrangement links TRBV11-3 to TRBJ2-7, with D perhaps TRBD2 (6 bases). V dropped 5 bases and J dropped 5 bases, with 19 bases sitting between them. Germline CDR1 is SGHNT and CDR2 is YENEEA. CDR3 length: 15 residues. The CDR3 nucleotides read TGTGCCAGCAGCCGCGGGACTGTCGGTGCTCACGAGCAGTACTTC. Translating it yields CASSRGTVGAHEQYF.

The chain recombines TRBV5-6 with TRBJ1-2; the match to TRBD1 covers 7 bases. This CDR3 has 14 residues. Germline V gene sequence: CDR1 SGHDT, CDR2 YYEEEE. The J segment lost 8 bases and the V segment lost 2 bases, leaving 9 bases of the junction unmatched. Here the CDR3 reads CASSFPGQTGGYTF. Written as DNA, the CDR3 is TGTGCCAGCAGCTTTCCGGGACAGACAGGCGGCTACACCTTC.

This chain connects TRBV10-3 to TRBJ2-1, with TRBD2 matching 10 bases. V was clipped by 0 bases and J by 6 bases; unmatched bases: 5. The CDR3 loop spans 16 amino acids. Looked up from germline, CDR1 is ENHRY and CDR2 is SYGVKD. The CDR3 protein is CAISESPGLASNEQFF. The CDR3 nucleotides are TGTGCCATCAGTGAGTCCCCGGGACTAGCGTCCAATGAGCAGTTCTTC.

This chain connects TRBV7-9 to TRBJ2-3, with D perhaps matching TRBD2 (6 bases). Germline-derived CDR1 and CDR2 are SEHNR and FQNEAQ (reference sequence). Deletions cut 5 bases from V and 4 bases from J, with 25 bases between. The CDR3 runs 18 residues. DNA for the CDR3: TGTGCCAGCAGCCGCGCGGGAACTAGCCGGAGAGGAGCAGATACGCAGTATTTT. This encodes CASSRAGTSRRGADTQYF.

V gene TRBV12-3 or TRBV12-4 combines with J gene TRBJ2-1, with D perhaps TRBD2 (6 bases). V shed 7 bases and J shed 9 bases, with 16 bases lying between them. This CDR3 spans 13 amino acids. The CDR3 DNA is TGTGCCAGCATGCCAGGGTGGGGAGGTGAGCAGTTCTTC. Translated: CASMPGWGGEQFF.

This clone was counted a single time. The V and J genes are TRBV6-2 or TRBV6-3 and TRBJ1-2; tentative D call: TRBD1 (6 bases). The CDR3 spans 15 residues. Deletions cut 4 bases from V and 3 bases from J, with 15 bases between. In germline, CDR1 is MNHEY, CDR2 SVGEGT. The CDR3 spells CASSWGTRTDYGYTF. Written as DNA, the CDR3 is TGTGCCAGCAGTTGGGGGACAAGAACAGACTATGGCTACACCTTC.

V and J are TRBV27 and TRBJ1-1; 7 nucleotides agree with TRBD1. With 4 bases clipped from V and 0 bases from J, the junction kept 5 bases outside the gene matches. Germline V CDR1 and CDR2: MNHEY, SMNVEV (reference sequence). This CDR3 contains 15 residues. CDR3 DNA sequence: TGTGCCAGCAGTTACGCAGGGGGAATGAACACTGAAGCTTTCTTT. Amino acids: CASSYAGGMNTEAFF.

This CDR3 reads CASSLTPGSANTGELFF. CDR3 nucleotide sequence: TGTGCCAGCAGCTTAACGCCCGGGAGCGCGAACACCGGGGAGCTGTTTTTT. This chain connects TRBV13 to TRBJ2-2; TRBD2 might be the D (6 bases). In germline, CDR1 is PRHDT, CDR2 FYEKMQ (reference sequence). The CDR3 covers 17 residues. V was cut by 2 bases and J by 0 bases, with 13 bases left in between.

This clone was seen a few times. The chain uses TRBV2 and TRBJ1-2; D perhaps matches TRBD1 (6 bases). The V end was cut by 5 bases, the J end by 1 base, with 8 bases between. Germline assignment: CDR1 SNHLY and CDR2 FYNNEI. CDR3 length: 13 amino acids. The CDR3: CASSRDINYGYTF. The DNA of the CDR3 is TGTGCCAGCAGTAGGGACATTAACTATGGCTACACCTTC.

The J gene is TRBJ2-7, the V gene TRBV19; perhaps D is TRBD1 or TRBD2 (5 bases each). V gave up 4 bases and J gave up 5 bases, with 18 bases separating them. CDR3 length: 15 residues. In germline, CDR1 is LNHDA, CDR2 SQIVND (reference sequence). CDR3: CASSRGRGEVDEQYF. For the CDR3, the DNA is TGTGCCAGTAGTAGGGGGAGAGGAGAAGTAGACGAGCAGTACTTC.

The chain links TRBV10-2 to TRBJ2-7; 9 nucleotides line up with TRBD2. The V segment lost 9 bases and the J segment 4 bases; nucleotides outside the gene matches: 7. This CDR3 contains 13 residues. From germline, CDR1 is WSHSY and CDR2 SAAADI. The CDR3, as DNA: TGCGCCAGTTCCGGACTAGCGAATTACGAGCAGTACTTC. Amino acid sequence: CASSGLANYEQYF.

This clone appeared a single time. The chain links TRBV6-1 to TRBJ1-2; D possibly corresponds to TRBD1 (5 bases). Germline V gene sequence: CDR1 MNHNS, CDR2 SASEGT. This CDR3 contains 13 residues. Trimming left V 2 bases short and J 4 bases short, with 8 bases between. CDR3 amino acids: CASSELGGYGYTF. CDR3 sequence (DNA): TGTGCCAGCAGTGAATTGGGGGGCTATGGCTACACCTTC.

As DNA, the CDR3 is TGTGCCAGCAGCTTAGACCTTTTACATAATTCACCCCTCCACTTT. Its protein product is CASSLDLLHNSPLHF. This chain connects TRBV7-6 to TRBJ1-6; D is undetermined. The CDR3 has 15 amino acids. Trimming cost V 1 base and J 5 bases, with 9 bases left between them. CDR1 SGHVS and CDR2 FNYEAQ come from the germline V gene. Combining the CDR3 with reference TRBV7-6 and TRBJ1-6 gives the whole variable domain GAGVSQSPRYKVTKRGQDVALRCDPISGHVSLYWYRQALGQGPEFLTYFNYEAQQDKSGLPNDRFSAERPEGSISTLTIQRTEQRDSAMYRCASSLDLLHNSPLHFGNGTRLTVT.

The table lists this clone with a count of one. The V call is TRBV13, the J call TRBJ2-1, with D tentatively TRBD2 (6 bases). V lost 3 bases to trimming and J lost 0 bases, with 12 bases between them. Germline lookup yields CDR1 PRHDT and CDR2 FYEKMQ (reference sequence). CDR3 length: 16 amino acids. In DNA, the CDR3 is TGTGCCAGCAGCTTTCGCGGGGCGAGCTCCTACAATGAGCAGTTCTTC. Amino acids: CASSFRGASSYNEQFF. Filled out from reference TRBV13 and TRBJ2-1, the complete variable domain reads AAGVIQSPRHLIKEKRETATLKCYPIPRHDTVYWYQQGPGQDPQFLISFYEKMQSDKGSIPDRFSAQQFSDYHSELNMSSLELGDSALYFCASSFRGASSYNEQFFGPGTRLTVL.

The rearrangement joins TRBV5-1 to TRBJ2-1; TRBD2 agrees at 13 bases. Germline trimming cut 2 bases from V and 9 bases from J; bases unmatched to any gene: 5. This CDR3 comprises 15 residues. Per the germline V gene, CDR1 is SGHRS and CDR2 is YFSETQ. CDR3 coding DNA: TGCGCCAGCAGCTTTAGAACTAGCGGGAGGGTTGAGCAGTTCTTC. Translation: CASSFRTSGRVEQFF.